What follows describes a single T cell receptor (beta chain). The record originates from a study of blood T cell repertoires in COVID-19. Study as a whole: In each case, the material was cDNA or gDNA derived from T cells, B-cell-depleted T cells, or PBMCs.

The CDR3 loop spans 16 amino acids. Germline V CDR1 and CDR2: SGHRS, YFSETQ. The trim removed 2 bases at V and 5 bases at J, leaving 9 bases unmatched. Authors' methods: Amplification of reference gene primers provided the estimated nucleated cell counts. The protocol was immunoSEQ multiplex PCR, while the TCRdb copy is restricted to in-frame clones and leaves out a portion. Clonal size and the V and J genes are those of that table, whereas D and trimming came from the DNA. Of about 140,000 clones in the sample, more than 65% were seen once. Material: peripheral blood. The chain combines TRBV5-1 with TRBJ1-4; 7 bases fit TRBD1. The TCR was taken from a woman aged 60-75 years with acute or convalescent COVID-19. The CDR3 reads CASSFVGGQPNEKLFF. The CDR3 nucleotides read TGCGCCAGCAGCTTTGTTGGGGGACAGCCAAATGAAAAACTGTTTTTT.